This entry features one T cell receptor (beta chain) sequence. It is unclear where the CDR3 begins or ends on the DNA, so no DNA is shown, and the CDR3 is as TCRdb lists it. Using immunoSEQ multiplex PCR, the repertoire was profiled, and TCRdb retains in-frame clones only, with some absent. This table holds roughly 360,000 clones, more than 75% found once. Germline-derived CDR1 and CDR2 are MGHRA and YSYEKL. The CDR3 numbers 15 amino acids, ends counted. These data belong to a study of blood T cell repertoires in COVID-19. Sequenced: PBMCs or T cells enriched from blood (not recorded which). This sequence originates from a woman aged 25 to 39 with acute COVID-19. This chain uses TRBV4-1 with TRBJ1-2; the table names TRBD1, a call not compared with the DNA. The chain's CDR3 is CASRQYVGTEYGYTF.